This T cell receptor beta chain was sequenced for a study of response to subunit inactivated influenza vaccine. CDR3 length: 15 amino acids. Per germline, CDR1 SGHAT and CDR2 FQNNGV. The germline V and J ends were trimmed by 3 bases and 2 bases, with 11 bases remaining between them. This clonotype has at least ten counts. Its antigen is undetermined. TCRdb used MiXCR to reprocess the RT-PCR reads, holding one entry per CDR3 protein. Among about 500,000 distinct CDR3 sequences listed, approximately 15% were seen once. Study findings and constraints: Each seasonal influenza vaccination recruits few new T cells, the authors suggested.

The sequence was collected from a man between 45 and 75 years old who received an inactivated influenza vaccine. Source: CD4+ T cells sorted from PBMCs, taken less than 30 months after vaccination. This chain joins TRBV11-2 and TRBJ2-1; maybe TRBD1 (5 bases). The CDR3 here is CASSFSQGTYNEQFF. CDR3 coding DNA: TGTGCCAGCAGCTTTAGTCAGGGAACCTACAATGAGCAGTTCTTC.